This T cell receptor (beta chain) was recorded in a study of human T cells and chemical hapten exposure. At the level of the study: Per-sample TCR yields varied mainly from small pooled library volume differences.

A remark on this clonotype: Its specificity is unknown.

Individual cDNA molecules each carried unique molecular identifiers attached by the library. In the original workflow: Samples held a median of around 92,000 TCRs, range about 20,000–690,600. TCRdb passed the reads through MiXCR, listing each CDR3 protein once. TCRdb, not the original authors, processed these V and J calls. Here the sample spans fewer than 150,000 distinct CDR3 sequences, over 7% being singletons. Study results and caveats: Following DPC sensitization, TCRs present above 1 in 1000 frequency showed no change.

V was cut by 1 base and J by 6 bases, with 10 bases left in between. The CDR3 extends over 14 amino acids. Germline V gene sequence: CDR1 MGHRA, CDR2 YSYEKL. From whole blood left unfractionated, total RNA was extracted. The sequence was obtained from a human donor in good health. Some clones in this sample may be carry-over from other donors' samples. J is TRBJ2-1 and V is TRBV4-1; perhaps TRBD2 as D (5 bases). Sample: whole blood. The CDR3 DNA reads as TGCGCCAGCAGCCAAGGGGCTAGCCTCAATGAGCAGTTCTTC. This translates into CASSQGASLNEQFF.